This T cell receptor beta chain was sequenced for a study of T cell responses to AZD1222 COVID-19 vaccine. Profiling relied on immunoSEQ multiplex PCR, and the TCRdb table lists in-frame clones only, not all of them. The table lists about 82,000 clones, 80% to 90% of them singletons, with more than 15% in the top ten. This CDR3 spans 17 amino acids. From germline, CDR1 is ENHRY and CDR2 SYGVKD. V was pared by 3 bases and J by 1 base, with 5 bases of the junction left unmatched. The source was peripheral blood, collected 28 days after the second AZD1222 dose. This sequence originates from an adult who received the AZD1222 COVID-19 vaccine. V is TRBV10-3 and J is TRBJ2-2; 10 positions match TRBD2. CDR3 in amino acids: CAISDSSGGLNTGELFF. The CDR3 coding sequence is TGTGCCATCAGTGATTCTAGCGGGGGCCTGAACACCGGGGAGCTGTTTTTT.